These 2 T cell receptor beta chains came from one sample sequenced in a study of T cell changes during pregnancy in multiple sclerosis. Profiled with immunoSEQ multiplex PCR; TCRdb holds only in-frame clones, not every one. This table has 25,000 to 35,000 clones, 70% to 90% appearing once. The sequenced sample was CD4+ T cells from peripheral blood mononuclear cells, obtained in the first trimester of pregnancy. All receptors come from a female donor in good health, enrolled as a control in a pregnancy study.

In this sample, this clone turned up a few times. J is TRBJ1-4 and V is TRBV5-1; possible D gene TRBD1, 5 bases. The CDR3 has 14 amino acids. CDR1 SGHRS and CDR2 YFSETQ come from the germline V gene. The V gene lost 7 bases and the J gene lost 5 bases, with 15 bases spanning the gap. CDR3 coding DNA: TGCGCCAGCGCCCAGGGACTTGCGAATGAAAAACTGTTTTTT. Amino acid sequence: CASAQGLANEKLFF. The whole variable domain, filled in from reference TRBV5-1 and TRBJ1-4, reads KAGVTQTPRYLIKTRGQQVTLSCSPISGHRSVSWYQQTPGQGLQFLFEYFSETQRNKGNFPGRFSGRQFSNSRSEMNVSTLELGDSALYLCASAQGLANEKLFFGSGTQLSVL.

This chain links TRBV7-2 with TRBJ1-1; D is unclear. CDR1 and CDR2 (germline): SGHTA, FQGNSA. The CDR3 has 12 residues. Trimming removed 3 bases from V and 1 base from J, with 3 bases in between. This CDR3 is CASSFWNTEAFF. The DNA for the CDR3 is TGTGCCAGCAGCTTCTGGAACACTGAAGCTTTCTTT.